Listed below are T cell receptor beta chains from one sample, sequenced in a study of shared clonotypes between healthy human individuals. The assay was immunoSEQ multiplex PCR, and TCRdb's table has in-frame clones only and misses some. The table has 850,000 to 1,100,000 clones, roughly 80% seen once. Sequenced input: memory CD4+ T cells from PBMCs. The receptors originated from a man aged 18 to 30 in good health. Some clones in this sample may be carry-over from other donors' samples. Each CDR3 is given with its conserved first and last residue. The D gene is left open where the match is weak. Only some rows state a clone size, as once, few, many or a class for expanded clones.

D gene | J gene | clone size | V gene | CDR3 DNA | CDR3 protein
TRBD1 | TRBJ1-4 | NA | TRBV4-1 | TGCGCCAGCAGCCCCTACGCCGGGACAGGGAATTTAAGGGGGATGTTGGAGCTAAAACTGTTTTTT | CASSPYAGTGNLRGMLELKLFF
TRBD2 | TRBJ2-7 | NA | TRBV5-6 | TGTGCCAGCAGCTTGGCCGGGACTAGCAATAGTTACGAGCAGTACTTC | CASSLAGTSNSYEQYF
TRBD1 | TRBJ2-1 | NA | TRBV30 | TGTGCCTGGAGACGCGGACAGGCCAATGGCAATGAGCAGTTCTTC | CAWRRGQANGNEQFF
TRBD1 | TRBJ1-2 | NA | TRBV27 | TGTGCCAGCAGTTTCAGGGGGGCTAACTATGGCTACACCTTC | CASSFRGANYGYTF
NA | TRBJ1-1 | NA | TRBV2 | TGTGCCAGCAGTGTGGAGGGCCGGGACACTGAAGCTTTCTTT | CASSVEGRDTEAFF
NA | TRBJ2-3 | NA | TRBV5-1 | TGCGCCAGCAGCTTGGGTGGTCTGGCAGATACGCAGTATTTT | CASSLGGLADTQYF
TRBD2 | TRBJ2-1 | NA | TRBV14 | TGTGCCAGCAGCCAATTTGGCCTAGCGGGATACAATGAGCAGTTCTTC | CASSQFGLAGYNEQFF
NA | TRBJ2-5 | NA | TRBV6-1 | TGTGCCAGCAGTGAAGCATTGGGGTATCAAGAGACCCAGTACTTC | CASSEALGYQETQYF
NA | TRBJ2-2 | NA | TRBV7-8 | TGTGCCAGCAGCTTATTGGGCAGGGGAGCCGGGGAGCTGTTTTTT | CASSLLGRGAGELFF
TRBD2 | TRBJ2-3 | NA | TRBV25-1 | TGTGCCAGCAGCTCTAGCGGGACAGATACGCAGTATTTT | CASSSSGTDTQYF
TRBD1 | TRBJ1-2 | NA | TRBV28 | TGTGCCAGCAGTTCCCCCGGGACAGTCGATATAATGGGCTACACCTTC | CASSSPGTVDIMGYTF
NA | TRBJ2-3 | few | TRBV4-1 | TGCGCCAGCAGCCAAGTAAGGGGTGGGCAGTATTTT | CASSQVRGGQYF
NA | TRBJ1-5 | NA | TRBV4-1 | TGCGCCAGCAGCCCCACCTCCACTCAGCCCCAGCATTTT | CASSPTSTQPQHF
NA | TRBJ2-3 | NA | TRBV11-3 | TGTGCCAGCAGCTTAGGATTATCCACAGATACGCAGTATTTT | CASSLGLSTDTQYF
NA | TRBJ1-4 | NA | TRBV29-1 | TGCAGCGTGGCCGACAGGTCTGATAATGAAAAACTGTTTTTT | CSVADRSDNEKLFF
NA | TRBJ1-4 | NA | TRBV18 | TGTGCCAGCTCCCACGGGGGTACAACTAATGAAAAACTGTTTTTT | CASSHGGTTNEKLFF
NA | TRBJ2-3 | NA | TRBV7-2 | TGTGCCAGCAGCTTTGAGGGGCCAGATACGCAGTATTTT | CASSFEGPDTQYF
NA | TRBJ2-1 | NA | TRBV7-2 | TGTGCCAGCAGCCCCCCGGGACCCCTCAAGCAGTTCTTC | CASSPPGPLKQFF
NA | TRBJ2-7 | NA | TRBV11-2 | TGTGCCAGCAGCTTATTTCCGTCCGCCCTCGAGCAGTACTTC | CASSLFPSALEQYF
NA | TRBJ1-3 | NA | TRBV11-2 | TGTGCCAGCAGCTTCCCATGGGGGATCATGAACACCATATATTTT | CASSFPWGIMNTIYF
TRBD1 | TRBJ2-4 | NA | TRBV6-1 | TGTGCCAGCAGTGAAGACACAGGGGGAAGGATAGCCAAAAACATTCAGTACTTC | CASSEDTGGRIAKNIQYF
NA | TRBJ1-5 | NA | TRBV5-1 | TGCGCCAGCAGCCCCCAGGGAGCAGGGGCCAATCAGCCCCAGCATTTT | CASSPQGAGANQPQHF
NA | TRBJ2-3 | NA | TRBV10-3 | TGTGCCATCAGTGAGTCGCAATACACAGATACGCAGTATTTT | CAISESQYTDTQYF
NA | TRBJ1-1 | NA | TRBV6-1 | TGTGCCAGCCGTACTGGGGGGCAAGTTCGGGAAGCTTTCTTT | CASRTGGQVREAFF
NA | TRBJ1-1 | NA | TRBV7-7 | TGTGCCAGCAGCTTGGACTTTAACACTGAAGCTTTCTTT | CASSLDFNTEAFF
TRBD2 | TRBJ2-2 | NA | TRBV11-2 | TGTGCCAGCAGCTTAGACCTAGCGGGAGCCCAGAGCGGGGAGCTGTTTTTT | CASSLDLAGAQSGELFF
TRBD1 | TRBJ1-4 | NA | TRBV6-5 | TGTGCCAGCAGGGGCGACAGGGGGAATGAAAAACTGTTTTTT | CASRGDRGNEKLFF
NA | TRBJ1-4 | NA | TRBV4-3 | TGCGCCAGCAGCCAAGATAGTGAAAAACTGTTTTTT | CASSQDSEKLFF
NA | TRBJ1-5 | NA | TRBV7-2 | TGTGCCAGCAGCTTATTGGCAGGAGGCAATCAGCCCCAGCATTTT | CASSLLAGGNQPQHF
NA | TRBJ2-5 | NA | TRBV5-1 | TGCGCCAGCAGCTTGACTTCGGTGGAGACCCAGTACTTC | CASSLTSVETQYF
NA | TRBJ1-2 | many | TRBV7-3 | TGTGCCAGCAGCTTATATCAGGGTTTGGGCTACACCTTC | CASSLYQGLGYTF
TRBD1 | TRBJ1-2 | once | TRBV6-1 | TGTGCCAGCAGTGAGGCGGGACAGGAAAACTATGGCTACACCTTC | CASSEAGQENYGYTF
TRBD2 | TRBJ2-1 | NA | TRBV9 | TGTGCCAGCAGCGTAGCGGGAGGACTAGAGGGAAATGAGCAGTTCTTC | CASSVAGGLEGNEQFF
NA | TRBJ2-6 | NA | TRBV15 | TGTGCCACCAGCAGAGGGTCTCCGGTCAGCGTCCTGACTTTC | CATSRGSPVSVLTF
TRBD1 | TRBJ2-5 | once | TRBV5-1 | TGCGCCAGCAGCTTGGGCAGGGGGCTGTCTGAGACCCAGTACTTC | CASSLGRGLSETQYF
TRBD1 | TRBJ1-4 | NA | TRBV7-9 | TGTGCCAGCAGCCCGACAGGGGGCGAGAAACTGTTTTTT | CASSPTGGEKLFF
NA | TRBJ1-5 | NA | TRBV7-2 | TGTGCCAGCAGCTTATGGGGCGATCAGCCCCAGCATTTT | CASSLWGDQPQHF
NA | TRBJ2-3 | NA | TRBV7-2 | TGTGCCAGCAGCACCCGGTCAAGCGGGAGCACAGATACGCAGTATTTT | CASSTRSSGSTDTQYF
TRBD1 | TRBJ2-7 | NA | TRBV18 | TGTGCCAGCTCACAACAGGACAGGGGATATAGCGGATTCTCCTACGAGCAGTACTTC | CASSQQDRGYSGFSYEQYF
NA | TRBJ1-3 | once | TRBV11-2 | TGTGCCAGCAGTCGACAGGTTCTCTCTGGAAACACCATATATTTT | CASSRQVLSGNTIYF
NA | TRBJ1-4 | NA | TRBV2 | TGTGCCAGCAGTGAATCTACAACTAATGAAAAACTGTTTTTT | CASSESTTNEKLFF
NA | TRBJ2-2 | NA | TRBV9 | TGTGCCAGCAGACAGGGAGTGAAGGGCACCGGGGAGCTGTTTTTT | CASRQGVKGTGELFF
NA | TRBJ1-2 | NA | TRBV28 | TGTGCCAGCAGTCCCCCCCCGGGTGGCTACACCTTC | CASSPPPGGYTF
NA | TRBJ1-2 | NA | TRBV14 | TGTGCCAGCAGCCAATCCCTCAGCCAGACGTATGGCTACACCTTC | CASSQSLSQTYGYTF
NA | TRBJ2-7 | NA | TRBV11-2 | TGTGCCAGCAGCTTAGGGCAGGCTACTAGCTCCTACGAGCAGTACTTC | CASSLGQATSSYEQYF
NA | TRBJ1-1 | NA | TRBV7-9 | TGTGCCAGCAGCTACGATAGGCTGAACACTGAAGCTTTCTTT | CASSYDRLNTEAFF
TRBD1 | TRBJ2-3 | NA | TRBV4-1 | TGCGCCAGCAGCCAAGAAGAACAGGGGGTAAAGGGTACGCAGTATTTT | CASSQEEQGVKGTQYF
NA | TRBJ2-7 | NA | TRBV28 | TGTGCCAGCAGTTTAGGGCAGGCCTCCTACGAGCAGTACTTC | CASSLGQASYEQYF
NA | TRBJ1-3 | NA | TRBV27 | TGTGCCAGCAGTGATAGGGTGGGGATAAGTGGAAACACCATATATTTT | CASSDRVGISGNTIYF
NA | TRBJ1-1 | NA | TRBV27 | TGTGCCAGCAGGCCCCTCCCGGGCCTCGGGTTAGCTTTCTTT | CASRPLPGLGLAFF
TRBD2 | TRBJ2-5 | NA | TRBV9 | TGTGCCAGCAGCGGACCCCTACTAGCGAGCCAAGAGACCCAGTACTTC | CASSGPLLASQETQYF
NA | TRBJ2-1 | NA | TRBV29-1 | TGCAGCGTTGTGGGGATCGGGACAAAGCAGTTCTTC | CSVVGIGTKQFF
NA | TRBJ2-2 | once | TRBV5-1 | TGCGCCAGCAGTCGGGACGGACGGTCGAACACCGGGGAGCTGTTTTTT | CASSRDGRSNTGELFF
TRBD2 | TRBJ2-1 | once | TRBV29-1 | TGCAGCGGGGGGACTAGCGGTCCCTTAGGGGAGCAGTTCTTC | CSGGTSGPLGEQFF
NA | TRBJ2-3 | NA | TRBV10-1 | TGCGCCAGCAGTGCGGCGGGCACAGATACGCAGTATTTT | CASSAAGTDTQYF
NA | TRBJ1-2 | NA | TRBV30 | TGTGCCTGGACTCCCGGTCCTTTGCTACATGGCTACACCTTC | CAWTPGPLLHGYTF
NA | TRBJ2-1 | NA | TRBV6-6 | TGTGCCAGCAGTTACCTGACCGAGCAGTTCTTC | CASSYLTEQFF
TRBD1 | TRBJ2-7 | NA | TRBV5-1 | TGCGCCAGCAGCTTGGGGACAGGGGACGCCGAGCAGTACTTC | CASSLGTGDAEQYF
NA | TRBJ1-1 | few | TRBV19 | TGTGCCAGTAGTATGGGGGATTTACAGGGAAACACTGAAGCTTTCTTT | CASSMGDLQGNTEAFF